This T cell receptor (beta chain) was identified during a study of T cells in localized non-small cell lung cancer. Study-wide results and caveats: Adjacent lung exhibited a median of 57 among the 100 most abundant tumor clones. T cell clonality was highest in uninvolved adjacent lung, above tumor.

This CDR3 is built from 15 residues. The germline CDR1 and CDR2 sequences are MNHNY and SVGAGI (reference sequence). V lost 5 bases and J lost 3; bases outside the gene matches: 7. Comments on this clone: Its antigen is unknown.

The table came from immunoSEQ multiplex PCR; TCRdb's copy has only in-frame clones and leaves some out. The sample includes 20,000 to 25,000 clones, approximately 84% of them seen just once. This receptor was taken from a man between 40 and 69 years old with stage I lung adenocarcinoma. The chain couples TRBV6-6 to TRBJ1-2; 9 bases align to TRBD1. Sequencing used peripheral blood, obtained before any cancer treatment. The DNA for the CDR3 is TGTGCCAGCAGTCAGGACAGGGGAACGTACTATGGCTACACCTTC. Translated, it gives CASSQDRGTYYGYTF.